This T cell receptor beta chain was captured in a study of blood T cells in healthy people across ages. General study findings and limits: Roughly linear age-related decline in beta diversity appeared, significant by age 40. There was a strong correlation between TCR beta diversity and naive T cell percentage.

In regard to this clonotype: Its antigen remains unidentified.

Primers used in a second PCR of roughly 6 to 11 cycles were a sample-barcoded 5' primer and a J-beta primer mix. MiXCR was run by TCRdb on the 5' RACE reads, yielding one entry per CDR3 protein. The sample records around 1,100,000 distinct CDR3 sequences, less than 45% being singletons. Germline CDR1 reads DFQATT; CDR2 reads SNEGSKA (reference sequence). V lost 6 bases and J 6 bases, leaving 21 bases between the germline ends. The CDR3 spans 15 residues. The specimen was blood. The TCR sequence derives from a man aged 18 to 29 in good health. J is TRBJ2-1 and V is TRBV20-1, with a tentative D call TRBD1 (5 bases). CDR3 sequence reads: CSASPQGFTPNEQFF. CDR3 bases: TGCAGTGCCTCCCCCCAGGGTTTTACCCCCAATGAGCAGTTCTTC.